This T cell receptor beta chain came from a study of memory CD4+ T cells and cytomegalovirus serostatus. Repertoires were generated with immunoSEQ multiplex PCR, while TCRdb's copy carries only in-frame clones and drops some. There are approximately 74,000 clones in the sample; 76% occur only once, and about 4.7% lies in the top ten. CDR3 size: 13 residues. V lost 1 base and J 4 bases, leaving 7 bases between the germline ends. Germline V gene lookup returns CDR1 SGHTA and CDR2 FQGTGA. The study's findings and limits: The CMV-associated TCR signature appears largely within the CD4+ memory repertoire. CD4+ memory repertoires contained about two fifths of the roughly 160 reported CMV TCRbeta sequences.

This clone has just a few counts. The antigen remains unidentified. The sort gate was single viable CD3+CD4+CD8-CD45RO+ cells for memory CD4+ T cells. CMV serostatus came from serum IgG against pp150, pp28, p38, p52. The clonotype comes from an adult in good health and CMV-seropositive. The chain has TRBV7-3 and TRBJ1-2; D not resolved. Sequenced: memory CD4+ T cells from blood. The CDR3 loop is CASSLKETYGYTF. The CDR3 DNA reads as TGTGCCAGCAGCTTAAAAGAAACCTATGGCTACACCTTC.